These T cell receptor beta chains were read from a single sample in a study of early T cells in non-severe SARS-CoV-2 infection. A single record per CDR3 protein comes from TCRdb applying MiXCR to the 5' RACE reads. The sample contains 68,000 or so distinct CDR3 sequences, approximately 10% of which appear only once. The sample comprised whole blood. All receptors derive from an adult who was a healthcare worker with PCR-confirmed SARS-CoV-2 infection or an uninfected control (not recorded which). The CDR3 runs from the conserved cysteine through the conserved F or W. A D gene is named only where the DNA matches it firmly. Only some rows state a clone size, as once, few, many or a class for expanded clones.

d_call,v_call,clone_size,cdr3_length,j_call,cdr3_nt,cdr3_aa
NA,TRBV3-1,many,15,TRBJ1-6,TGTGCCAGCAGCCAAGTGAACACCAATAATTCACCCCTCCACTTT,CASSQVNTNNSPLHF
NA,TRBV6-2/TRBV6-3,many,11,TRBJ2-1,TGTGCCAGCAGTTTTGCAGGGGAGCAGTTCTTC,CASSFAGEQFF
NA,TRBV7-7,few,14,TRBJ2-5,TGTGCCAGCAGCTTAGTACATGGGAAGGAGACCCAGTACTTC,CASSLVHGKETQYF
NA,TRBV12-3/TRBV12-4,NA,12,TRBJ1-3,TGTGCCAGCTGGGGGGTGACGACCACCATATATTTT,CASWGVTTTIYF
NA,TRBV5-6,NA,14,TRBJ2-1,TGTACCAGCAGCTTGGGGGTCAGCTACAATGAGCAGTTCTTC,CTSSLGVSYNEQFF
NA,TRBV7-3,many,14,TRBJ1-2,TGTGCCAGCAGCGGTACAGGAGCTAACTATGGCTACACCTTC,CASSGTGANYGYTF
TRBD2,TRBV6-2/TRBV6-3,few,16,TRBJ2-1,TGTGCCAGCACCTACGAGGCTAGCGGGAGCTTTTTCGAGCAGTTCTTC,CASTYEASGSFFEQFF
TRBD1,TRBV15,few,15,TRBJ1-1,TGTGCCACCAGCAGAGGACAGGGCTGGAGCACTGAAGCTTTCTTT,CATSRGQGWSTEAFF
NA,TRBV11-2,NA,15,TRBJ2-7,TGTGCCAGCAGTGGTTCCCAGGGGCCTTTCTACGAGCAGTACTTC,CASSGSQGPFYEQYF
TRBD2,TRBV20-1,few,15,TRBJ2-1,TGCAGTGCTAACCCCTATCGACTAGCGGGCAATGAGCAGTTCTTC,CSANPYRLAGNEQFF
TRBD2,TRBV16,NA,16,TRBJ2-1,TGTGCCAGCAGCCCACACGGATCTAGCGGGAACAATGAGCAGTTCTTC,CASSPHGSSGNNEQFF
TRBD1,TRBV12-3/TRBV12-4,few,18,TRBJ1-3,TGTGCCAGCAGTTTAGCGCCGGGGGACAGGGCGTTTGGAAACACCATATATTTT,CASSLAPGDRAFGNTIYF
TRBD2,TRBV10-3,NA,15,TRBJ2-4,TGTGCCATCAGTGCTGGACTAGCGGGAGGTAACATTCAGTACTTC,CAISAGLAGGNIQYF
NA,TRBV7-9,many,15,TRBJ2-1,TGTGCCAGCAGCTTAGTCGGGAGAGGGGGCAATGAGCAGTTCTTC,CASSLVGRGGNEQFF
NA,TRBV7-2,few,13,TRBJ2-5,TGTGCCAGCAGCTTAGGCGTCGCGGAGACCCAGTACTTC,CASSLGVAETQYF
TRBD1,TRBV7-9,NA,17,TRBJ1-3,TGTGCCAGCAGCTTAATCAGGGGGCAACTCTCTGGAAACACCATATATTTT,CASSLIRGQLSGNTIYF
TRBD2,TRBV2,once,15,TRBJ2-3,TGTGCCAGCAAGACGGCTAGCGGACTCACAGATACGCAGTATTTT,CASKTASGLTDTQYF
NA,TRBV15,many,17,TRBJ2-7,TGTGCCACCAGCAGTGGGGGAGAGACTGGACCATACTACGAGCAGTACTTC,CATSSGGETGPYYEQYF
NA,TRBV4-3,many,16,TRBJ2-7,TGCGCCAGCAGCCAAGGAATCAGGGTCCCTCCCTACGAGCAGTACTTC,CASSQGIRVPPYEQYF
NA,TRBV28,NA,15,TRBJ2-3,TGTGCCAGCAGCCCCCTCCCGCCTTACACAGATACGCAGTATTTT,CASSPLPPYTDTQYF
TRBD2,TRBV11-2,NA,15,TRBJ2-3,TGTGCCAGCAGCTTAGAAGCGGGACGCACAGATACGCAGTATTTT,CASSLEAGRTDTQYF
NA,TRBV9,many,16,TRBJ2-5,TGTGCCAGCAGCGTAGGATCTTTGCGGGGACAAGAGACCCAGTACTTC,CASSVGSLRGQETQYF
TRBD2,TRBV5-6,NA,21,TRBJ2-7,TGTGCCAGCAGCTTGGTTGGGGAAAAATTCATCAGGACTAGCGGGTCCTACGAGCAGTACTTC,CASSLVGEKFIRTSGSYEQYF
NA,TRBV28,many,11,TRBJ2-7,TGTGCCAGCAGTTTTTCGGACGAGCAGTACTTC,CASSFSDEQYF
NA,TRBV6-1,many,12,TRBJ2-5,TGTGCCAGCCTGGAGTACCAAGAGACCCAGTACTTC,CASLEYQETQYF
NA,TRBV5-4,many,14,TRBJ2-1,TGTGCCAGCAGCTCCTGGCGGGGTGGCAATGAGCAGTTCTTC,CASSSWRGGNEQFF
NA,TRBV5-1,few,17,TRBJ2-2,TGCGCCAGCAGCTCCCTCGGGGCTACCTTCAGGACCGGGGAGCTGTTTTTT,CASSSLGATFRTGELFF
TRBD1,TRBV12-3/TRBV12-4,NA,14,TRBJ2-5,TGTGCCAGCAGGGATACAGGGGGCGGGAAGACCCAGTACTTC,CASRDTGGGKTQYF
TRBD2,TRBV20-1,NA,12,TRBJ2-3,TGCAGTGCCCCGGGGACTAGCGTTACGCAGTATTTT,CSAPGTSVTQYF
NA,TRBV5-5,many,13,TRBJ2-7,TGTGCCAGCAGCAGCAGACAGGTGCACGAGCAGTACTTC,CASSSRQVHEQYF
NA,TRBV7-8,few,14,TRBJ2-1,TGTGCCAGCAGCTTCGAAGCGGCCTACAATGAGCAGTTCTTC,CASSFEAAYNEQFF
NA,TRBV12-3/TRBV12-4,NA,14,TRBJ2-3,TGTGCCAGCAGTTTACCGGGGATGCAAGATACGCAGTATTTT,CASSLPGMQDTQYF
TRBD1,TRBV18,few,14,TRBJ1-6,TGTGCCAGCTCACCCCCGACAGGGGATTCACCCCTCCACTTT,CASSPPTGDSPLHF
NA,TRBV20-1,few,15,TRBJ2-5,TGCAGTGCTCCGCGGGCGGGAATCAACCAAGAGACCCAGTACTTC,CSAPRAGINQETQYF
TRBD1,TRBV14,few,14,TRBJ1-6,TGTGCCAGCAGCCGCGACAGGGGTAATTCACCCCTCCACTTT,CASSRDRGNSPLHF
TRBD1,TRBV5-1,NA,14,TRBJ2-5,TGCGCCAGCAGCTTAGGACAGGGGGACGAGACCCAGTACTTC,CASSLGQGDETQYF
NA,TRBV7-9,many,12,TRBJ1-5,TGTGCCAGCAGCTTTCCCAATCAGCCCCAGCATTTT,CASSFPNQPQHF
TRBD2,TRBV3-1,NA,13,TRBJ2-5,TGTGCCAGCAGCTGGGGACTACCGGGGACCCAGTACTTC,CASSWGLPGTQYF
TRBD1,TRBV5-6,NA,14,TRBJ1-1,TGTGCCAGCAGCCCCGGACAGGGGCGCACTGAAGCTTTCTTT,CASSPGQGRTEAFF
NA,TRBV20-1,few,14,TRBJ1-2,TGCAGTGCCTCCCCATCTAGACAGACCTATGGCTACACCTTC,CSASPSRQTYGYTF